These 15 T cell receptor beta chains share one sample of origin, sequenced in a study of cytomegalovirus exposure and HLA in healthy donors. TCRdb keeps only in-frame clones here, not all; method: immunoSEQ multiplex PCR. Among some 150,000 clones listed, about 91% were seen once. Sequences were obtained from PBMCs. Receptors were obtained from a man between 18 and 35 years old in good health and CMV-seropositive.

This clone was observed a few times. The gene calls are TRBV5-4 and TRBJ1-2; 7 positions agree with TRBD1. Germline values: CDR1 SGHNT, CDR2 YYREEE (reference sequence). Trimming cost V 0 bases and J 4 bases; bases outside gene matches: 9. The CDR3 runs 16 residues. The CDR3 DNA follows: TGTGCCAGCAGCTTGGGCGGACAGGATGTAAGCTATGGCTACACCTTC. Translation gives CASSLGGQDVSYGYTF.

The genes are TRBV9 and TRBJ1-3; 7 bases are a match to TRBD1. CDR1 and CDR2 from the germline V gene are SGDLS and YYNGEE. Losses at the gene ends were 4 bases for V and 1 base for J; bases not matched to a gene: 5. This CDR3 region has 15 residues. CDR3 nucleotides: TGTGCCAGCAGCCGGCAACAGGGGTCTGGAAACACCATATATTTT. Residues: CASSRQQGSGNTIYF.

This chain joins TRBV18 and TRBJ2-2, with TRBD1 as a possible D gene (6 bases). V gave up 3 bases and J gave up 1 base, with 15 bases separating them. CDR3 length: 17 residues. CDR1 and CDR2 from the germline V gene are KGHSH and LQKENI. The DNA of the CDR3 is TGTGCCAGCTCACCCTTGCTTTGGACAGAGAACACCGGGGAGCTGTTTTTT. It yields the protein CASSPLLWTENTGELFF.

The CDR3 region is CAASTVNTEAFF. CDR3 sequence (DNA): TGTGCCGCAAGCACGGTGAACACTGAAGCTTTCTTT. This chain connects TRBV6-5 to TRBJ1-1; no firm D call. V was clipped by 11 bases and J by 0 bases, with 10 bases between them. The CDR3 totals 12 residues. The germline CDR1 and CDR2 sequences are MNHEY and SVGAGI.

The V gene is TRBV14, the J gene TRBJ1-1, with 9 bases matching TRBD1. In germline, CDR1 is SGHDN, CDR2 FVKESK. V dropped 3 bases and J dropped 6; count of bases not matched to a gene: 5. This CDR3 has 14 residues. The CDR3 protein is CASSHGQGRAEAFF. CDR3 coding DNA: TGTGCCAGCAGCCACGGACAGGGGAGGGCTGAAGCTTTCTTT.

CDR3: CASSSRDRVHQPQHF. CDR3 sequence (DNA): TGTGCCAGCAGCTCCAGGGACAGGGTCCATCAGCCCCAGCATTTT. J is TRBJ1-5 and V is TRBV7-8; TRBD1 matches 9 bases. This CDR3 has 15 residues. V dropped 4 bases and J dropped 5; count of bases not matched to a gene: 6. The germline V gene encodes CDR1 SGHVS and CDR2 FQNEAQ.

The chain is built from TRBV15 and TRBJ1-2, with TRBD1 matching over 7 bases. After removal of 5 bases from V and 1 base from J, the junction contained 4 bases not matched to a gene. CDR3 size: 14 residues. The germline gives CDR1 LNHNV, CDR2 YYDKDF (reference sequence). The CDR3 is CATSDRAINYGYTF. The CDR3 region has the DNA TGTGCCACCAGCGACAGGGCTATTAACTATGGCTACACCTTC. The full variable domain, rest sourced from reference TRBV15 and TRBJ1-2, is DAMVIQNPRYQVTQFGKPVTLSCSQTLNHNVMYWYQQKSSQAPKLLFHYYDKDFNNEADTPDNFQSRRPNTSFCFLDIRSPGLGDTAMYLCATSDRAINYGYTFGSGTRLTVV.

The CDR3 DNA reads as TGTGCCAGTAGTATCCAGGGGGCGCGTAAGGTTGTGGGCTACACCTTC. It yields the protein CASSIQGARKVVGYTF. V and J are TRBV19 and TRBJ1-2; 8 bases match TRBD1. V lost 3 bases and J lost 8; bases outside the gene matches: 14. CDR1 and CDR2 from the germline V gene are LNHDA and SQIVND (reference sequence). The CDR3 spans 16 residues.

The rearrangement uses TRBV4-1 and TRBJ2-7; 12 bases are a match to TRBD2. V lost 4 bases to trimming and J lost 5 bases; unmatched junction nucleotides: 6. Germline CDR1 is MGHRA and CDR2 is YSYEKL. This CDR3 is built from 15 residues. CDR3: CASSPLTSGGDEQYF. Here the CDR3 DNA reads TGCGCCAGCAGCCCCCTGACTAGCGGGGGAGACGAGCAGTACTTC.

This chain connects TRBV29-1 to TRBJ1-3, with no clear D. Germline-derived CDR1 and CDR2 are SQVTM and ANQGSEA. This CDR3 region has 15 residues. Trimming took 5 bases from V and 0 from J, leaving 14 bases between them. CDR3 bases: TGCAGCGTTCGCTTTTCGCGAAACTCTGGAAACACCATATATTTT. As protein: CSVRFSRNSGNTIYF.

This clone was seen many times. The chain employs TRBV19 and TRBJ2-3; no clear D gene. The CDR3 runs to 12 residues. From germline, CDR1 is LNHDA and CDR2 SQIVND (reference sequence). Trimming stripped 3 bases from V and 8 bases from J, with 9 bases between. CDR3 bases: TGTGCCAGTAGTATCGCACCCGGTACGCAGTATTTT. Its protein product is CASSIAPGTQYF.

This clone was counted a single time. The chain joins TRBV13 to TRBJ1-1; tentatively, D is TRBD1 (5 bases). CDR1 is PRHDT, CDR2 FYEKMQ, per germline (reference sequence). Trimming removed 2 bases at V and 1 base at J, with 11 bases between. The CDR3 sequence is 15 residues long. The CDR3 spells CASSLKTAGNTEAFF. CDR3 nucleotide sequence: TGTGCCAGCAGCTTAAAGACAGCAGGGAACACTGAAGCTTTCTTT.

V gene TRBV6-1 combines with J gene TRBJ2-7, with D uncertain. Trimming shortened V by 2 bases and J by 1 base, and 9 bases separated the two germline ends. The germline V gene has CDR1 MNHNS and CDR2 SASEGT. The CDR3 is 14 residues long. The CDR3 loop is CASSEYGPSYEQYF. CDR3 nucleotide sequence: TGTGCCAGCAGTGAATATGGGCCTTCCTACGAGCAGTACTTC.

In nucleotides, the CDR3 is TGTGCCAGCAGCACAACGAACACTGAAGCTTTCTTT. This sequence encodes CASSTTNTEAFF. The J gene is TRBJ1-1, the V gene TRBV7-9; D uncertain. V lost 5 bases to trimming and J lost 1 base, with 5 bases between them. The germline V gene encodes CDR1 SEHNR and CDR2 FQNEAQ (reference sequence). The CDR3 has 12 amino acids.

The chain recombines TRBV7-9 with TRBJ1-3; 7 bases fit TRBD1. V shed 1 base and J 3 bases; nucleotides not matched to a gene: 3. The CDR3 runs to 15 residues. Germline V gives CDR1 SEHNR, CDR2 FQNEAQ (reference sequence). Here the CDR3 DNA reads TGTGCCAGCAGCTTAGGACAGGGAGGTGGAAACACCATATATTTT. Its translation: CASSLGQGGGNTIYF.